The entry that follows covers one T cell receptor (beta chain) sequence. The CDR3 has 15 residues. Germline V gene sequence: CDR1 MNHEY, CDR2 SMNVEV (reference sequence). The trim removed 2 bases at V and 4 bases at J, leaving 5 bases unmatched. These data are taken from a study of T cell changes during pregnancy in multiple sclerosis. TCRdb's copy holds only in-frame clones and misses some; the assay was immunoSEQ multiplex PCR. The sample holds 90,000 to 120,000 clones; roughly nine tenths are singletons and the top ten take under 1.5%. The rearrangement joins TRBV27 to TRBJ2-7; TRBD1 aligns across 10 bases. Sequencing used peripheral blood, obtained in the second trimester of pregnancy. The source is a female donor with multiple sclerosis, enrolled in a pregnancy study. The CDR3: CASSLDGQGVYEQYF. The CDR3 coding sequence is TGTGCCAGCAGTTTAGACGGACAGGGGGTATACGAGCAGTACTTC.